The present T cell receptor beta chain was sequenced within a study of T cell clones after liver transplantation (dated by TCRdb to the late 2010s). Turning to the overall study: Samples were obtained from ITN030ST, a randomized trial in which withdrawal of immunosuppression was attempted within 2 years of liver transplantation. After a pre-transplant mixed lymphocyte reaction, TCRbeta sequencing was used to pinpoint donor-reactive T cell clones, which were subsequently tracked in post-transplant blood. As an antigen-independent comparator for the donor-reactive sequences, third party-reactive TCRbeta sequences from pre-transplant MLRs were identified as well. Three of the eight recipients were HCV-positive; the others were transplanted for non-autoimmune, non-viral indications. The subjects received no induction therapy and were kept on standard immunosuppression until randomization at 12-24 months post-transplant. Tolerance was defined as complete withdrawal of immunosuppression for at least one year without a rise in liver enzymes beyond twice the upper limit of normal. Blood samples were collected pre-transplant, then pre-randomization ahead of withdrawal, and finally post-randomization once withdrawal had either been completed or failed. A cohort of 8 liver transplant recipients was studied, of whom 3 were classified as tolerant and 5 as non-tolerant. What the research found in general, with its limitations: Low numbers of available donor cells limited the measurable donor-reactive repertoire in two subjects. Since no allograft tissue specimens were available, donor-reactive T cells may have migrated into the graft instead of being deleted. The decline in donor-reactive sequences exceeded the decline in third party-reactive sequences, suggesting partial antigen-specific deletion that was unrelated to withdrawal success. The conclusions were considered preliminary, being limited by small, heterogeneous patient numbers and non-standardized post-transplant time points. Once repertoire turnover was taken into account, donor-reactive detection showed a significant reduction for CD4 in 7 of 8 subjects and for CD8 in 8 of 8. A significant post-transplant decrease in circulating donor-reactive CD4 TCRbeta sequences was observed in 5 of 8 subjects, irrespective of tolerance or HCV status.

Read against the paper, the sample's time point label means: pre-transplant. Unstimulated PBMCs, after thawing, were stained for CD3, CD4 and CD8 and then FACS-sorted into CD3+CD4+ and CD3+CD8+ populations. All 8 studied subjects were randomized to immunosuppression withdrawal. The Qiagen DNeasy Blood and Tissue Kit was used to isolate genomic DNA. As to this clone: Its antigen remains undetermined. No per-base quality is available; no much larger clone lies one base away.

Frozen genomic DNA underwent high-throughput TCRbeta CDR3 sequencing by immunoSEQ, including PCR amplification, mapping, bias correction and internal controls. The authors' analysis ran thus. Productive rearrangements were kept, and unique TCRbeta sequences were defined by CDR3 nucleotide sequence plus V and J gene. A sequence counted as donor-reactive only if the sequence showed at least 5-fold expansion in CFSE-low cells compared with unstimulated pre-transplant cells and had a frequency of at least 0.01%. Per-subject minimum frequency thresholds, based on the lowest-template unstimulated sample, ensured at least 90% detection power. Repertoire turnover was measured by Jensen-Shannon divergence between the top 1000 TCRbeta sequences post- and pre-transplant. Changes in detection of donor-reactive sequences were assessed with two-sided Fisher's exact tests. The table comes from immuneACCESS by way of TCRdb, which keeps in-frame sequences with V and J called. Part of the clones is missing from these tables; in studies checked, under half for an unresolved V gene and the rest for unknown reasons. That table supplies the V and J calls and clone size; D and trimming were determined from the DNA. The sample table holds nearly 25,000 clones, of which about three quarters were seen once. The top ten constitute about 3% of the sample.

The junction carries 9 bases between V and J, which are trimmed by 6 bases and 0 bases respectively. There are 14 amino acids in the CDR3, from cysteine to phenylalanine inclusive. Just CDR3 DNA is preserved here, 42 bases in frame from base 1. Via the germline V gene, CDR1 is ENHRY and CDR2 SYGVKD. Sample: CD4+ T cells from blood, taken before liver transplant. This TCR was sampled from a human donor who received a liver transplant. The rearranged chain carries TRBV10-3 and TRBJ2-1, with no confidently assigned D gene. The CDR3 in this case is CAIRDTDSYNEQFF. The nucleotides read TGTGCCATCAGGGATACCGACTCCTACAATGAGCAGTTCTTC.